Shown below are 23 T cell receptor beta chains from a single sample sequenced in a study of CXCR3-negative and CXCR3-positive naive CD8 T cells. Each TRB cDNA library was prepared by 5' RACE (with UMI labels). TCRdb reprocessed the 5' RACE reads, with one entry per CDR3 protein and no DNA. Its table lists some 7,000 distinct CDR3 sequences. Their antigens remain unidentified. Study findings and constraints: In CXCR3-positive naive cells, the TRB CDR3s were more hydrophobic than in CXCR3-negative naive cells.

Material for sequencing was naive CXCR3+ CD8+ T cells from blood. Subset here: CD45RO-CCR7+CD27+CD95- naive CD8+ T cells expressing CXCR3 (TNR3+). The receptors were sampled from a human donor in good health. Some clones in this sample may be carry-over from other donors' samples.

The chain has TRBV10-1 and TRBJ1-2. Germline CDR1 WNHNN, CDR2 SYGVQD (reference sequence). The CDR3 sequence is 13 residues long. The CDR3 protein is CASSGTDNTGYTF.

The rearrangement uses TRBV6-5 and TRBJ2-7. The CDR3 runs 14 residues. Germline CDR1 is MNHEY and CDR2 is SVGAGI. CDR3 residues: CASSPSEGPYEQYF.

The chain combines TRBV28 with TRBJ2-7; the D call from TCRdb, TRBD1, cannot be confirmed without DNA. The V gene's germline CDR1 is MDHEN and CDR2 SYDVKM. This CDR3 contains 15 residues. CDR3 protein: CASSVTGTEPYEQYF.

The gene calls are TRBV29-1 and TRBJ2-7; with no DNA, the TCRdb D assignment of TRBD1 cannot be verified. This CDR3 spans 13 amino acids. Germline CDR1 reads SQVTM; CDR2 reads ANQGSEA. The CDR3 protein is CSVEQGSRYEQYF.

The CDR3 sequence is CSVTSPGANVLTF. The J gene is TRBJ2-6, the V gene TRBV29-1. Germline V gene sequence: CDR1 SQVTM, CDR2 ANQGSEA. This CDR3 contains 13 residues.

V and J are TRBV3-1 and TRBJ1-1. The CDR3 extends over 12 amino acids. Germline loops: CDR1 LGHDT, CDR2 YNNKEL (reference sequence). The CDR3 loop reads CASSQDRSEAFF.

The J gene is TRBJ2-1, the V gene TRBV19; TCRdb designates TRBD2, a call that cannot be tested without DNA. Germline V CDR1 and CDR2: LNHDA, SQIVND (reference sequence). The CDR3 is 16 amino acids. CDR3 in amino acids: CASSDRSGGNDNEQFF.

The chain uses TRBV5-1 and TRBJ1-2; TCRdb reports TRBD1, a call that lacks DNA to check it against. This CDR3 comprises 15 residues. Germline values: CDR1 SGHRS, CDR2 YFSETQ. The CDR3: CASTLGGQLLDGYTF.

According to its frequency, this clonotype is medium-sized. V gene TRBV18 combines with J gene TRBJ1-2. Germline CDR1 KGHSH, CDR2 LQKENI. There are 16 residues in the CDR3. CDR3 region: CASSPPTALANYGYTF. Supplemented by reference TRBV18 and TRBJ1-2, the full variable domain reads NAGVMQNPRHLVRRRGQEARLRCSPMKGHSHVYWYRQLPEEGLKFMVYLQKENIIDESGMPKERFSAEFPKEGPSILRIQQVVRGDSAAYFCASSPPTALANYGYTFGSGTRLTVV.

The chain links TRBV7-3 to TRBJ2-2; lacking DNA, the TRBD1 call made by TCRdb goes unchecked. The V gene's germline CDR1 is SGHTA and CDR2 FQGTGA. This CDR3 region has 15 residues. The CDR3 reads CASSSSGDNTGELFF.

This clonotype is medium-sized by frequency. The V call is TRBV28, the J call TRBJ2-3; TCRdb indicates TRBD2, and absent DNA this call remains unverified. The CDR3 totals 15 residues. Germline V gene sequence: CDR1 MDHEN, CDR2 SYDVKM. CDR3: CASSHHPSRTDTQYF.

V and J are TRBV3-1 and TRBJ2-3. The CDR3 spans 12 residues. The germline CDR1 and CDR2 sequences are LGHDT and YNNKEL (reference sequence). The CDR3 sequence is CASSHDEDTQYF.

Its frequency marks this clonotype as medium-sized (0.01 to 0.1%). The chain has TRBV7-8 and TRBJ2-3; TCRdb gives TRBD2 as the D gene, but with no DNA this cannot be confirmed. There are 17 residues in the CDR3. The germline V gene has CDR1 SGHVS and CDR2 FQNEAQ. The CDR3 here is CASSAYSGRAITDTQYF.

This chain links TRBV7-2 with TRBJ2-2; TCRdb's assignment of TRBD2 cannot be checked, as there is no DNA. CDR3 length: 13 amino acids. Germline V CDR1 and CDR2: SGHTA, FQGNSA. The CDR3 sequence is CAMAGVGTGELFF.

Measured by frequency, this clonotype is medium-sized (0.01 to 0.1%). The J gene is TRBJ2-1, the V gene TRBV5-1; TCRdb gives TRBD2 as the D gene, but with no DNA this cannot be confirmed. Germline CDR1 reads SGHRS; CDR2 reads YFSETQ. This CDR3 is built from 19 residues. This chain's CDR3 is CASSSFPLAGDNSYNEQFF.

The rearrangement links TRBV4-1 to TRBJ2-1; the D gene TCRdb calls, TRBD1, cannot be checked with no DNA. Per the germline V gene, CDR1 is MGHRA and CDR2 is YSYEKL. This CDR3 spans 14 amino acids. The CDR3 sequence is CASSLYNGANEQFF.

This chain uses TRBV29-1 with TRBJ2-5; TCRdb's assignment of TRBD2 cannot be checked, as there is no DNA. The CDR3 length is 14 residues. Germline V gives CDR1 SQVTM, CDR2 ANQGSEA. CDR3 sequence: CSVEGGTIRETQYF.

This clonotype shows up as medium-sized by frequency. This chain connects TRBV20-1 to TRBJ2-1. The CDR3 is 13 amino acids. CDR1 DFQATT and CDR2 SNEGSKA come from the germline V gene (reference sequence). CDR3 sequence reads: CSASWGSYNEQFF.

The V and J genes are TRBV5-1 and TRBJ2-7. Germline CDR1 reads SGHRS; CDR2 reads YFSETQ. CDR3 length equals 13 residues. The CDR3 sequence is CASSLEMRHEQYF.

The chain is built from TRBV11-2 and TRBJ2-7; checking the TCRdb D call of TRBD1 is not possible without DNA. The CDR3 has 16 residues. The germline gives CDR1 SGHAT, CDR2 FQNNGV. CDR3 amino acids: CASSGSPGQGAHEQYF. Full variable domain (remainder filled in from reference TRBV11-2 and TRBJ2-7): EAGVAQSPRYKIIEKRQSVAFWCNPISGHATLYWYQQILGQGPKLLIQFQNNGVVDDSQLPKDRFSAERLKGVDSTLKIQPAKLEDSAVYLCASSGSPGQGAHEQYFGPGTRLTVT.

Measured by frequency, this clonotype is large. The chain has TRBV12-3 or TRBV12-4 and TRBJ1-3. This CDR3 is built from 14 residues. The chain's CDR3 is CASILQQFGNTIYF.

This clonotype is identified as medium-sized (0.01 to 0.1%) from frequency. The V and J genes are TRBV20-1 and TRBJ2-1. This CDR3 comprises 16 residues. Germline CDR1 is DFQATT and CDR2 is SNEGSKA (reference sequence). CDR3 in amino acids: CSARDLEEPTYNEQFF.

V and J are TRBV29-1 and TRBJ2-7; without DNA, the TCRdb call of TRBD1 cannot be checked. The CDR3 runs 15 residues. The germline V gene has CDR1 SQVTM and CDR2 ANQGSEA. The CDR3 sequence: CSVEEGQGPAYEQYF.